Listed here is a single T cell receptor beta chain. Its target is not known. The data belong to a study of CXCR3-negative and CXCR3-positive naive CD8 T cells. Study outcomes and limitations: Similarly elevated diversity marked both naive subsets, with memory CD8+ cells showing far lower diversity. CXCR3-positive naive cells had more hydrophobic TRB CDR3s than CXCR3-negative naive cells.

The CDR3 has 13 residues. Germline CDR1 is SGHDN and CDR2 is FVKESK. Naive CD8+ T lymphocytes were specified as CD45RO-CCR7+CD27+CD95-. The study made its TRB cDNA libraries by 5' RACE, adding UMI labels. Reprocessing the 5' RACE reads, TCRdb reports a single entry for every CDR3 protein and omits DNA. Recorded here are about 60,000 distinct CDR3 sequences; the top ten clones represent roughly 0.75%. Sequencing was done on a sample of naive CXCR3+ CD8+ T cells from blood. Subset in this sample: CD45RO-CCR7+CD27+CD95- naive CD8+ T cells expressing CXCR3 (TNR3+). This TCR was recovered from a human donor in good health. Some clones in this sample may be carry-over from other donors' samples. The J gene is TRBJ2-2, the V gene TRBV14. The chain's CDR3 is CASSLILTGELFF.